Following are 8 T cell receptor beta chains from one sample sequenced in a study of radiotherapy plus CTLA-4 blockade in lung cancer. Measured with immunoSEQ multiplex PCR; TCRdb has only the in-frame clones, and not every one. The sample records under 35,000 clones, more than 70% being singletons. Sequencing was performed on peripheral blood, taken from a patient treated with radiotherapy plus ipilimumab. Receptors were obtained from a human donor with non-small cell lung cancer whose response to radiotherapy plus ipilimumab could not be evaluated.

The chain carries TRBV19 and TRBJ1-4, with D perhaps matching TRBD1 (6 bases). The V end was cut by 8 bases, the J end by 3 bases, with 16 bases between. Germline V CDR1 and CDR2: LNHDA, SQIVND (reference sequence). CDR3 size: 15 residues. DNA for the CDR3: TGTGCCAGTCATCGGGGAGGGGGGGCTAATGAAAAACTGTTTTTT. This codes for CASHRGGGANEKLFF.

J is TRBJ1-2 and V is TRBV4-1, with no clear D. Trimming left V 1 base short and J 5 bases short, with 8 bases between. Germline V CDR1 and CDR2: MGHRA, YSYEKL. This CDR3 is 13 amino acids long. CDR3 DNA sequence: TGCGCCAGCAGCCAAGGCGACACGTATGGCTACACCTTC. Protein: CASSQGDTYGYTF.

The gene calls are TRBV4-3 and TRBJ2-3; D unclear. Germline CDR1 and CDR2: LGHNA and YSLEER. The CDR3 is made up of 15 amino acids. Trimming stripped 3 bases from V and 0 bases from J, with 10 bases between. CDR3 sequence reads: CASSQAAASTDTQYF. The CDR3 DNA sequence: TGCGCCAGCAGCCAGGCCGCGGCTAGCACAGATACGCAGTATTTT.

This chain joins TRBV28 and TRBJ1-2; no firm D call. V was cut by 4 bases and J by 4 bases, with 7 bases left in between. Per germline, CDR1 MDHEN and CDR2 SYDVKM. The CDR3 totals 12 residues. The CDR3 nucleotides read TGTGCCAGCAGTTCGAGGATCTATGGCTACACCTTC. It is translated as CASSSRIYGYTF.

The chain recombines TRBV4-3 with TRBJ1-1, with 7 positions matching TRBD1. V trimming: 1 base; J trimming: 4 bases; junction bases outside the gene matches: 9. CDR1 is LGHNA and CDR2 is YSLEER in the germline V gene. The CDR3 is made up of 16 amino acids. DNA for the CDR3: TGCGCCAGCAGCCAAGGACAGGGTTTTTACGGCACTGAAGCTTTCTTT. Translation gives CASSQGQGFYGTEAFF.

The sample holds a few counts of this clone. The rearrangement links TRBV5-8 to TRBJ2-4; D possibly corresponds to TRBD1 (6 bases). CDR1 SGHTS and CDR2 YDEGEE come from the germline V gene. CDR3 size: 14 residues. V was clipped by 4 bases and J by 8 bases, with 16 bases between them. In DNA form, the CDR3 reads TGTGCCAGCAGCACAGGGCAACCACCTTACATTCAGTACTTC. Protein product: CASSTGQPPYIQYF. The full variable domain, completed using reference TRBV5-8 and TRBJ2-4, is EAGVTQSPTHLIKTRGQQATLRCSPISGHTSVYWYQQALGLGLQFLLWYDEGEERNRGNFPPRFSGRQFPNYSSELNVNALELEDSALYLCASSTGQPPYIQYFGAGTRLSVL.

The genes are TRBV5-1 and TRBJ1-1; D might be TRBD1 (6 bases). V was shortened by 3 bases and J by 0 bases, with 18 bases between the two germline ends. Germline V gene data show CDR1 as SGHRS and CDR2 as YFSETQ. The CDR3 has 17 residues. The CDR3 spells CASSWGTPDRVNTEAFF. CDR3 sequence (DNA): TGCGCCAGCAGCTGGGGAACCCCGGACAGAGTGAACACTGAAGCTTTCTTT. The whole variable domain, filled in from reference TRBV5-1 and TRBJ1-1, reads KAGVTQTPRYLIKTRGQQVTLSCSPISGHRSVSWYQQTPGQGLQFLFEYFSETQRNKGNFPGRFSGRQFSNSRSEMNVSTLELGDSALYLCASSWGTPDRVNTEAFFGQGTRLTVV.

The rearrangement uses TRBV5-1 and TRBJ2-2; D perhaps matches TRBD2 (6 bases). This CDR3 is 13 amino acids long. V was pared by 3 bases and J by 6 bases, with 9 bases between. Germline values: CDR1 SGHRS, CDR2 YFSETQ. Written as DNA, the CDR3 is TGCGCCAGCAGCTACGGGAGCTCCGGGGAGCTGTTTTTT. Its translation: CASSYGSSGELFF. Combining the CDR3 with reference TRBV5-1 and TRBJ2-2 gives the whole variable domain KAGVTQTPRYLIKTRGQQVTLSCSPISGHRSVSWYQQTPGQGLQFLFEYFSETQRNKGNFPGRFSGRQFSNSRSEMNVSTLELGDSALYLCASSYGSSGELFFGEGSRLTVL.